These 12 T cell receptor beta chains were all obtained from the same sample, sequenced in a study of OX40 agonist ivuxolimab in advanced cancers. The table came from immunoSEQ multiplex PCR; TCRdb's copy has only in-frame clones and leaves some out. In the table there are some 8,000 clones, around 80% of which are singletons. This material consisted of CD4+ or CD8+ T cells sorted from blood, taken in a trial of the OX40 agonist ivuxolimab. Receptors originate from an adult with an advanced solid tumor such as melanoma, head and neck, liver or kidney cancer.

V usage is TRBV25-1 and J usage is TRBJ1-1; tentatively, D is TRBD1 (6 bases). Germline V CDR1 and CDR2: MGHDK, SYGVNS. The CDR3 sequence is 16 residues long. V lost 1 base, J lost 1 base, and 13 bases lay in between. The CDR3 bases are TGTGCCAGCAGTGAATTTTTCACAGGGCCGAACACTGAAGCTTTCTTT. Translation gives CASSEFFTGPNTEAFF.

V usage is TRBV7-9 and J usage is TRBJ2-7; the match to TRBD1 covers 7 bases. Germline values: CDR1 SEHNR, CDR2 FQNEAQ (reference sequence). Trimming removed 5 bases from V and 5 bases from J; junction bases left unmatched: 9. The CDR3 totals 14 residues. DNA of the CDR3: TGTGCCAGCAGCCTAGACAGGGTCGGAAACGAGCAGTACTTC. Translated: CASSLDRVGNEQYF. Using reference TRBV7-9 and TRBJ2-7 for the parts outside the CDR3, the full variable domain is DTGVSQNPRHKITKRGQNVTFRCDPISEHNRLYWYRQTLGQGPEFLTYFQNEAQLEKSRLLSDRFSAERPKGSFSTLEIQRTEQGDSAMYLCASSLDRVGNEQYFGPGTRLTVT.

V is TRBV19 and J is TRBJ1-2; D remains unclear. Trimming shortened V by 5 bases and J by 0 bases, and 7 bases separated the two germline ends. This CDR3 contains 13 residues. From germline, CDR1 is LNHDA and CDR2 SQIVND (reference sequence). The CDR3 region is CASSHRSNYGYTF. The CDR3 DNA is TGTGCCAGTAGTCACAGATCTAACTATGGCTACACCTTC.

This clone appeared a single time. This chain joins TRBV2 and TRBJ2-7, with a tentative D call TRBD1 (6 bases). CDR1 SNHLY and CDR2 FYNNEI come from the germline V gene. The CDR3 has 14 residues. The V end lost 3 bases, the J end lost 1 base, and 10 bases lay between the germline ends. The CDR3 sequence is CASSESTGSYEQYF. DNA for the CDR3: TGTGCCAGCAGTGAGTCGACAGGATCCTACGAGCAGTACTTC.

The chain links TRBV5-1 to TRBJ2-3, with 7 bases matching TRBD2. The trim removed 4 bases at V and 2 bases at J, leaving 10 bases unmatched. Germline V gene data show CDR1 as SGHRS and CDR2 as YFSETQ. The CDR3 is 16 amino acids. The CDR3 protein is CASSILGTTYTDTQYF. The CDR3 DNA sequence: TGCGCCAGCAGCATCCTCGGGACTACCTACACAGATACGCAGTATTTT. The variable domain in full, with the rest retrieved from reference TRBV5-1 and TRBJ2-3, is KAGVTQTPRYLIKTRGQQVTLSCSPISGHRSVSWYQQTPGQGLQFLFEYFSETQRNKGNFPGRFSGRQFSNSRSEMNVSTLELGDSALYLCASSILGTTYTDTQYFGPGTRLTVL.

The chain employs TRBV6-6 and TRBJ2-7, with 7 bases fitting TRBD1. The CDR3 has 12 amino acids. Germline V gene data show CDR1 as MNHNY and CDR2 as SVGAGI (reference sequence). The ends lost 7 bases at V and 3 bases at J; junction bases unmatched: 3. The CDR3 is CASMGQNYEQYF. For the CDR3, the DNA is TGTGCCAGCATGGGACAGAACTACGAGCAGTACTTC.

This clone was seen more than once but under ten times. Written as DNA, the CDR3 is TGTGCCAGCAGCTTAGAGGATGGCCGGGGGAAAAAAGACACCATATATTTT. Translating it yields CASSLEDGRGKKDTIYF. The chain is built from TRBV7-9 and TRBJ1-3, with a possible D match to TRBD1 (5 bases). The CDR3 is 17 residues long. V was trimmed by 1 base and J by 8 bases, leaving 21 bases between them. Germline loops: CDR1 SEHNR, CDR2 FQNEAQ (reference sequence). Filled out from reference TRBV7-9 and TRBJ1-3, the complete variable domain reads DTGVSQNPRHKITKRGQNVTFRCDPISEHNRLYWYRQTLGQGPEFLTYFQNEAQLEKSRLLSDRFSAERPKGSFSTLEIQRTEQGDSAMYLCASSLEDGRGKKDTIYFGEGSWLTVV.

The chain uses TRBV2 and TRBJ2-6; no reliable D call. Germline V gene sequence: CDR1 SNHLY, CDR2 FYNNEI. This CDR3 comprises 17 residues. The germline V and J ends were trimmed by 3 bases and 5 bases, with 17 bases remaining between them. The CDR3 DNA follows: TGTGCCAGCAGTGAGAAAAGTTACCAAAGTCGGGCCAACGTCCTGACTTTC. Protein: CASSEKSYQSRANVLTF.

This clone was recorded once. The chain couples TRBV5-5 to TRBJ1-5, with D perhaps TRBD1 (6 bases). The CDR3 has 16 residues. Looked up from germline, CDR1 is SGHKS and CDR2 is YYEKEE (reference sequence). V was trimmed by 0 bases and J by 1 base, leaving 11 bases between them. CDR3 bases: TGTGCCAGCAGCTTGGACAGGGCAGGAAGCAATCAGCCCCAGCATTTT. Translation gives CASSLDRAGSNQPQHF.

This clone was recorded only once. The chain is built from TRBV7-9 and TRBJ1-5; D possibly corresponds to TRBD1 (5 bases). Trimming stripped 4 bases from V and 7 bases from J, with 23 bases between. This CDR3 region has 17 residues. CDR1 and CDR2 (germline): SEHNR, FQNEAQ (reference sequence). CDR3: CASSSDKGLGWGQPQHF. The CDR3 DNA sequence: TGTGCCAGCAGCTCCGACAAGGGCCTCGGATGGGGCCAGCCCCAGCATTTT.

The rearrangement links TRBV4-2 to TRBJ2-1; 8 bases are a match to TRBD2. CDR3 size: 16 residues. The ends lost 2 bases at V and 9 bases at J; junction bases unmatched: 12. Per germline, CDR1 LGHNA and CDR2 YNFKEQ. CDR3 region: CASSQKFPGGPSEQFF. The CDR3 region has the DNA TGTGCCAGCAGCCAAAAATTCCCGGGGGGGCCGAGTGAGCAGTTCTTC.

This chain uses TRBV5-8 with TRBJ2-5; 9 nucleotides agree with TRBD1. From germline, CDR1 is SGHTS and CDR2 YDEGEE. V shed 4 bases and J 0 bases; nucleotides not matched to a gene: 7. The CDR3 runs to 16 residues. The CDR3 DNA follows: TGTGCCAGCAGCCCAGGGACAGGGCCCTACCAAGAGACCCAGTACTTC. Translated, it gives CASSPGTGPYQETQYF.